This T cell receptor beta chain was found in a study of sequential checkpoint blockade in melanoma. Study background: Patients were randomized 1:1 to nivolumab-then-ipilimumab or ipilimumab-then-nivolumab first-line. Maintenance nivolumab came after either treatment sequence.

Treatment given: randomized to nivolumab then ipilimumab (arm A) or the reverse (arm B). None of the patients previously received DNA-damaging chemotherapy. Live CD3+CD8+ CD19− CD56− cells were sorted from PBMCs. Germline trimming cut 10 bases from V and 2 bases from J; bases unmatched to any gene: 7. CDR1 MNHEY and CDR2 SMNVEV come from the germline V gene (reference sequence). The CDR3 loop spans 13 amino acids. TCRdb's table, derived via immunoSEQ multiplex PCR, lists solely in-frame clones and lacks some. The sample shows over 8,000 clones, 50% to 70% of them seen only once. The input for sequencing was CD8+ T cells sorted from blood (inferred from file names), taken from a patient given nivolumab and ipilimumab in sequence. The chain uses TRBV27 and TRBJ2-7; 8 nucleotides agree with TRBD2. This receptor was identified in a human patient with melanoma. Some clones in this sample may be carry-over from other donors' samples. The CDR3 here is CATGGGRAYEQYF. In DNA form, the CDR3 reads TGTGCCACCGGGGGGGGCAGGGCCTACGAGCAGTACTTC.